This TCR beta chain derives from a study of OX40 agonist ivuxolimab in advanced cancers. Sequencing was performed with immunoSEQ multiplex PCR; in TCRdb, only in-frame clones are kept and a portion is missing. Of 70,000 to 80,000 clones listed, 88% were seen once; the top ten hold approximately 0.86%. Trimming pared 7 bases from V and 1 base from J, leaving 10 bases between. Germline values: CDR1 MNHEY, CDR2 SVGAGI. This CDR3 is 13 amino acids long. J is TRBJ1-2 and V is TRBV6-5; D is unclear. This specimen was CD4+ or CD8+ T cells sorted from blood, taken in a trial of the OX40 agonist ivuxolimab. The sequence was collected from an adult with an advanced solid tumor such as melanoma, head and neck, liver or kidney cancer. DNA for the CDR3: TGTGCCAGCAAGGGAGCCGGTAACTATGGCTACACCTTC. Translation gives CASKGAGNYGYTF.